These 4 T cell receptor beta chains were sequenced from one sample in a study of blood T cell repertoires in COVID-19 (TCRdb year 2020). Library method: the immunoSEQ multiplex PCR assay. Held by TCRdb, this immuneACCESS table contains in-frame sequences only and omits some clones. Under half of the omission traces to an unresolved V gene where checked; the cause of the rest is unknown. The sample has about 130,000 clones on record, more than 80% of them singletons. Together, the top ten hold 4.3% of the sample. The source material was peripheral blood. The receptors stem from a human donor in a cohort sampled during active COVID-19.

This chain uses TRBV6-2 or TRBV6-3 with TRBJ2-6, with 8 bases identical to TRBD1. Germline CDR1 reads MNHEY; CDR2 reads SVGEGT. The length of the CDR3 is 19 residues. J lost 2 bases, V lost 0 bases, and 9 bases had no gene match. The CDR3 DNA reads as TGTGCCAGCAGTTACTCGGCCACAGGGGGAGTTCCTGGGGCCAACGTCCTGACTTTC. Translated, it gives CASSYSATGGVPGANVLTF.

CDR3 protein: CASSRGATQTSNQPQHF. CDR3 nucleotide sequence: TGTGCCAGCAGCCGAGGGGCCACCCAGACCAGCAATCAGCCCCAGCATTTT. This chain uses TRBV6-6 with TRBJ1-5; tentative D call: TRBD1 (5 bases). This CDR3 comprises 17 residues. V was shortened by 6 bases and J by 1 base, with 19 bases between the two germline ends. Germline CDR1 reads MNHNY; CDR2 reads SVGAGI (reference sequence).

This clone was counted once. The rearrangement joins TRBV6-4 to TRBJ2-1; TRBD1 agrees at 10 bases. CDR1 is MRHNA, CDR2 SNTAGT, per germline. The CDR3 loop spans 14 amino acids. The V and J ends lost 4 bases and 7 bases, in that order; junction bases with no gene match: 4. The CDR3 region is CASSVGTGENEQFF. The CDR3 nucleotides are TGTGCCAGCAGTGTGGGGACAGGGGAGAATGAGCAGTTCTTC.

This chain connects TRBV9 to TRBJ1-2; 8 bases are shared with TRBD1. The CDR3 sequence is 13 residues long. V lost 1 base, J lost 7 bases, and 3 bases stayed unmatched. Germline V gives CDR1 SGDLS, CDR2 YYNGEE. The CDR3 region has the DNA TGTGCCAGCAGCGTACAGGGGGCAGGTGGCTACACCTTC. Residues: CASSVQGAGGYTF.